These 26 T cell receptor beta chains were sequenced from one sample in a study of OX40 agonist ivuxolimab in advanced cancers. TCRdb keeps only in-frame clones here, not all; method: immunoSEQ multiplex PCR. Here the sample spans tens of thousands of clones, about 83% being singletons. Material: CD4+ or CD8+ T cells sorted from blood, obtained in a trial of the OX40 agonist ivuxolimab. The receptors were sampled from an adult with an advanced solid tumor such as melanoma, head and neck, liver or kidney cancer.

The chain employs TRBV19 and TRBJ2-7; 7 bases match TRBD2. The V and J ends lost 5 bases and 9 bases, in that order; junction bases with no gene match: 10. Germline-derived CDR1 and CDR2 are LNHDA and SQIVND (reference sequence). The CDR3 is 13 amino acids. The CDR3 DNA follows: TGTGCCAGTAGTCAAAGCCGGGACTACACGCAGTACTTC. Its translation: CASSQSRDYTQYF.

V and J are TRBV15 and TRBJ2-5, with 7 bases identical to TRBD1. The CDR3 is 15 residues long. Germline values: CDR1 LNHNV, CDR2 YYDKDF (reference sequence). Germline trimming cut 3 bases from V and 1 base from J; bases unmatched to any gene: 5. The CDR3 reads CATSREQGPQETQYF. The DNA for the CDR3 is TGTGCCACCAGCAGGGAACAGGGGCCCCAAGAGACCCAGTACTTC. Drawing the rest from reference TRBV15 and TRBJ2-5, the complete variable domain is DAMVIQNPRYQVTQFGKPVTLSCSQTLNHNVMYWYQQKSSQAPKLLFHYYDKDFNNEADTPDNFQSRRPNTSFCFLDIRSPGLGDTAMYLCATSREQGPQETQYFGPGTRLLVL.

The chain joins TRBV5-1 to TRBJ2-3; D possibly corresponds to TRBD2 (6 bases). The germline CDR1 and CDR2 sequences are SGHRS and YFSETQ. This CDR3 contains 13 residues. The V gene lost 0 bases and the J gene lost 9 bases, with 11 bases spanning the gap. CDR3 amino acids: CASSLGRGDTQYF. CDR3 DNA: TGCGCCAGCAGCTTGGGGCGGGGAGACACGCAGTATTTT.

V is TRBV27 and J is TRBJ2-5, with TRBD1 identical over 8 bases. This CDR3 has 16 residues. Germline V gives CDR1 MNHEY, CDR2 SMNVEV (reference sequence). The V gene end was trimmed by 5 bases and the J gene end by 2 bases; junction bases not matched to a gene: 10. Written as DNA, the CDR3 is TGTGCCAGCAGTCCTCGGACAGGGAGAATACAAGAGACCCAGTACTTC. Translation gives CASSPRTGRIQETQYF.

The chain couples TRBV28 to TRBJ2-2, with 7 bases fitting TRBD2. The V gene end was trimmed by 6 bases and the J gene end by 3 bases; junction bases not matched to a gene: 10. The V gene's germline CDR1 is MDHEN and CDR2 SYDVKM. The CDR3 is 16 amino acids. CDR3 in amino acids: CASSPGGFGDTGELFF. As DNA, the CDR3 is TGTGCCAGCAGCCCCGGGGGGTTTGGCGACACCGGGGAGCTGTTTTTT.

J is TRBJ1-2 and V is TRBV7-2, with no clear D. The germline CDR1 and CDR2 sequences are SGHTA and FQGNSA. The CDR3 has 12 amino acids. V was shortened by 5 bases and J by 3 bases, with 7 bases between the two germline ends. The DNA for the CDR3 is TGTGCCAGCAGCAGGGAGTACTATGGCTACACCTTC. Translating it yields CASSREYYGYTF.

The J gene is TRBJ2-1, the V gene TRBV29-1, with 14 bases fitting TRBD2. CDR3 length equals 14 residues. The germline V gene has CDR1 SQVTM and CDR2 ANQGSEA. Germline trimming cut 6 bases from V and 7 bases from J; bases unmatched to any gene: 5. The CDR3 is CSVHGTSGSNEQFF. The CDR3 DNA reads TGCAGCGTCCACGGGACTAGCGGGAGTAATGAGCAGTTCTTC.

The chain combines TRBV9 with TRBJ2-5, with D unresolved. V gave up 0 bases and J gave up 4 bases, with 13 bases separating them. The CDR3 sequence is 15 residues long. CDR1 is SGDLS, CDR2 YYNGEE, per germline. The CDR3 DNA reads as TGTGCCAGCAGCGTAGCTCCTTACCCCTCAGAGACCCAGTACTTC. It specifies CASSVAPYPSETQYF.

The sample holds a few counts of this clone. The J gene is TRBJ1-2, the V gene TRBV2; no clear D. From germline, CDR1 is SNHLY and CDR2 FYNNEI. The CDR3 runs to 13 residues. V was shortened by 6 bases and J by 1 base, with 9 bases between the two germline ends. The CDR3 spells CASSTVSNYGYTF. The CDR3 nucleotides are TGTGCCAGCAGCACTGTCAGTAACTATGGCTACACCTTC.

J is TRBJ2-5 and V is TRBV9; 11 positions match TRBD2. The CDR3 has 14 amino acids. Losses at the gene ends were 8 bases for V and 2 bases for J; bases not matched to a gene: 5. CDR1 is SGDLS and CDR2 is YYNGEE in the germline V gene. Here the CDR3 DNA reads TGTGCCAGTAGTAGACTAGCGGGACAAGAGACCCAGTACTTC. Its translation: CASSRLAGQETQYF.

J is TRBJ1-6 and V is TRBV27; the D is unclear. Germline CDR1 MNHEY, CDR2 SMNVEV (reference sequence). The CDR3 spans 14 residues. V was shortened by 2 bases and J by 6 bases, with 8 bases between the two germline ends. In DNA form, the CDR3 reads TGTGCCAGCAGTTTAAAGGGCGGTAATTCACCCCTCCACTTT. It encodes CASSLKGGNSPLHF.

The chain couples TRBV6-5 to TRBJ2-2, with D possibly matching TRBD1 (6 bases). V lost 11 bases and J lost 6, with 13 bases in between. Germline loops: CDR1 MNHEY, CDR2 SVGAGI. The CDR3 has 12 residues. CDR3 in amino acids: CAVRGNAGELFF. CDR3 sequence (DNA): TGTGCCGTCAGGGGAAATGCCGGGGAGCTGTTTTTT.

This clone occurred once. This sequence joins TRBV29-1 and TRBJ2-7; the match to TRBD1 covers 9 bases. Germline V lookup: CDR1 SQVTM, CDR2 ANQGSEA. Trimming removed 5 bases from V and 6 bases from J; junction bases left unmatched: 14. This CDR3 is built from 15 residues. CDR3 DNA: TGCAGCGTTTTGGACAGCAGGACAGGGGATCGCGAGCAGTACTTC. Protein: CSVLDSRTGDREQYF.

The rearrangement joins TRBV6-1 to TRBJ2-7; D gene ambiguous. In germline, CDR1 is MNHNS, CDR2 SASEGT. CDR3 length: 15 residues. V was pared by 1 base and J by 0 bases, with 10 bases between. In DNA form, the CDR3 reads TGTGCCAGCAGTGAAGGCGTTGGTAGCTCCTACGAGCAGTACTTC. Amino acids: CASSEGVGSSYEQYF.

The chain employs TRBV28 and TRBJ2-5, with 8 bases that match TRBD1. Germline V gene data show CDR1 as MDHEN and CDR2 as SYDVKM. V shed 4 bases, J shed 2 bases, and the junction held 6 bases outside the gene matches. The length of the CDR3 is 15 residues. The CDR3 bases are TGTGCCAGCAGTTCCCAGGGGGCGGGGCAAGAGACCCAGTACTTC. Residues: CASSSQGAGQETQYF.

V is TRBV5-5 and J is TRBJ2-3; D might be TRBD2 (6 bases). The V gene lost 4 bases and the J gene lost 2 bases, with 11 bases spanning the gap. The CDR3 contains 14 residues. The V gene's germline CDR1 is SGHKS and CDR2 YYEKEE (reference sequence). CDR3 nucleotides: TGTGCCAGCAGCGGTCTAGCGAACACAGATACGCAGTATTTT. Protein: CASSGLANTDTQYF.

V is TRBV2 and J is TRBJ1-2, with a tentative D call TRBD1 (6 bases). The germline CDR1 and CDR2 sequences are SNHLY and FYNNEI. There are 12 residues in the CDR3. Trimming stripped 11 bases from V and 2 bases from J, with 12 bases between. As DNA, the CDR3 is TGTGCCTACCCAAGGGGGAACTATGGCTACACCTTC. This gives the protein CAYPRGNYGYTF.

The chain employs TRBV7-2 and TRBJ2-3; TRBD2 matches 7 bases. The germline V gene encodes CDR1 SGHTA and CDR2 FQGNSA. The ends lost 1 base at V and 12 bases at J; junction bases unmatched: 10. The CDR3 spans 14 residues. CDR3 sequence reads: CASSLDRAGRPQYF. In DNA, the CDR3 is TGTGCCAGCAGCTTAGATAGAGCCGGGAGGCCACAGTATTTT. Looking up the rest from reference TRBV7-2 and TRBJ2-3 gives the full variable domain: GAGVSQSPSNKVTEKGKDVELRCDPISGHTALYWYRQSLGQGLEFLIYFQGNSAPDKSGLPSDRFSAERTGGSVSTLTIQRTQQEDSAVYLCASSLDRAGRPQYFGPGTRLTVL.

J is TRBJ2-1 and V is TRBV15, with 10 bases identical to TRBD1. The CDR3 spans 16 residues. Germline CDR1 reads LNHNV; CDR2 reads YYDKDF (reference sequence). Trimming took 0 bases from V and 4 from J; bases not matched to a gene: 3. The CDR3: CATSRDGTGVYNEQFF. CDR3 sequence (DNA): TGTGCCACCAGCAGAGACGGGACAGGGGTATACAATGAGCAGTTCTTC.

Ten or more counts support this clone. V gene TRBV28 combines with J gene TRBJ2-7; 9 nucleotides agree with TRBD1. The germline V gene has CDR1 MDHEN and CDR2 SYDVKM. J lost 3 bases, V lost 7 bases, and 4 bases had no gene match. This CDR3 spans 13 amino acids. CDR3 amino acids: CASKTGGIYEQYF. CDR3 DNA sequence: TGTGCCAGCAAAACAGGGGGCATCTACGAGCAGTACTTC. The full variable domain, in which reference TRBV28 and TRBJ2-7 provide the parts outside the CDR3, is DVKVTQSSRYLVKRTGEKVFLECVQDMDHENMFWYRQDPGLGLRLIYFSYDVKMKEKGDIPEGYSVSREKKERFSLILESASTNQTSMYLCASKTGGIYEQYFGPGTRLTVT.

V is TRBV5-5 and J is TRBJ2-2, with a possible D match to TRBD1 (5 bases). CDR1 is SGHKS and CDR2 is YYEKEE in the germline V gene (reference sequence). The CDR3 is 16 residues long. V lost 5 bases, J lost 1 base, and 15 bases lay in between. The CDR3 coding sequence is TGTGCCAGCAGTTTTAAGGGGTACGGGAACACCGGGGAGCTGTTTTTT. It codes for CASSFKGYGNTGELFF.

This clone was detected only once. V gene TRBV11-1 combines with J gene TRBJ2-1; 7 bases align to TRBD2. Germline loops: CDR1 SGHAT, CDR2 FQDESV (reference sequence). V was pared by 5 bases and J by 6 bases, with 4 bases of the junction left unmatched. The CDR3 is 13 amino acids. The DNA of the CDR3 is TGTGCCAGCAGCCCCCGGACTAGCAATGAGCAGTTCTTC. This encodes CASSPRTSNEQFF. Based on the CDR3 plus reference TRBV11-1 and TRBJ2-1, the full variable domain is EAEVAQSPRYKITEKSQAVAFWCDPISGHATLYWYRQILGQGPELLVQFQDESVVDDSQLPKDRFSAERLKGVDSTLKIQPAELGDSAMYLCASSPRTSNEQFFGPGTRLTVL.

The V gene is TRBV29-1, the J gene TRBJ2-3; tentatively, D is TRBD1 or TRBD2 (5 bases each). The CDR3 is 14 amino acids. Germline lookup yields CDR1 SQVTM and CDR2 ANQGSEA. Trimming pared 5 bases from V and 0 bases from J, leaving 12 bases between. The CDR3 DNA reads TGCAGCGTTATGGGGGACGGAAGCACAGATACGCAGTATTTT. Residues: CSVMGDGSTDTQYF.

The rearrangement joins TRBV9 to TRBJ2-1, with D uncertain. V was cut by 0 bases and J by 0 bases, with 10 bases left in between. This CDR3 is built from 16 residues. Germline V gene lookup returns CDR1 SGDLS and CDR2 YYNGEE. The CDR3 coding sequence is TGTGCCAGCAGCGTAGATGAAGGGAACTCCTACAATGAGCAGTTCTTC. Protein sequence: CASSVDEGNSYNEQFF.

The V call is TRBV30, the J call TRBJ1-3; no definite D call. V dropped 1 base and J dropped 3 bases, with 4 bases sitting between them. This CDR3 is built from 12 residues. The germline CDR1 and CDR2 sequences are GTSNPN and SVGIG (reference sequence). CDR3 nucleotide sequence: TGTGCCTGGAGTGGGGTTGGAAACACCATATATTTT. It codes for CAWSGVGNTIYF.

The gene calls are TRBV18 and TRBJ2-1; D uncertain. Germline V gives CDR1 KGHSH, CDR2 LQKENI. V was trimmed by 1 base and J by 0 bases, leaving 7 bases between them. This CDR3 region has 15 residues. The DNA of the CDR3 is TGTGCCAGCTCACCACTAATGTTCTCCTACAATGAGCAGTTCTTC. Protein: CASSPLMFSYNEQFF. The variable domain in full, completed from reference TRBV18 and TRBJ2-1, reads NAGVMQNPRHLVRRRGQEARLRCSPMKGHSHVYWYRQLPEEGLKFMVYLQKENIIDESGMPKERFSAEFPKEGPSILRIQQVVRGDSAAYFCASSPLMFSYNEQFFGPGTRLTVL.